The rows below give T cell receptor beta chains drawn from one sample of a study of shared clonotypes between healthy human individuals. Using immunoSEQ multiplex PCR, the repertoire was profiled, and TCRdb retains in-frame clones only, with some absent. Found here are about 1.1 million clones, roughly 80% of them singletons; the top ten hold 0.85% to 1%. The sequenced sample was memory CD4+ T cells from PBMCs. Receptors were obtained from a man younger than 35 in good health. Some clones in this sample may be carry-over from other donors' samples. Both conserved end residues are part of each CDR3. D genes are given only for firm matches. For some rows the clone size is stated as once, few or many, or as a class when expanded; others skip it.

TRBJ2-7 TRBV25-1 - once TGTGCCAGCAGCCCCCCCCGAGGGCACTACGAGCAGTACTTC CASSPPRGHYEQYF
TRBJ2-7 TRBV5-1 - - TGCGCCAGCAGCTTGGAGGGCGGGATGTCGGCCTACGAGCAGTACTTC CASSLEGGMSAYEQYF
TRBJ2-7 TRBV7-2 TRBD2 once TGTGCCAGCAGCTTAGCGAGTTCAACTAGCGGGTACGAGCAGTACTTC CASSLASSTSGYEQYF
TRBJ2-3 TRBV14 - few TGTGCCAGCAGCCAAGATTTCGTACCTTTAAACACAGATACGCAGTATTTT CASSQDFVPLNTDTQYF
TRBJ2-6 TRBV7-2 - - TGTGCCAGCAGCTTATGGAGGGGGCCTGGGGCCAACGTCCTGACTTTC CASSLWRGPGANVLTF
TRBJ2-1 TRBV11-1 - - TGTGCCAGCAGCTTAGGTCGGTTCACGGTTGTCAATGAGCAGTTCTTC CASSLGRFTVVNEQFF
TRBJ2-4 TRBV5-8 - - TGTGCCAGCAGCTTGAAGAGGGACGTAAACATTCAGTACTTC CASSLKRDVNIQYF
TRBJ1-4 TRBV7-8 - - TGTGCCAGCAGCTTAGTGGGGATGGATGAAAAACTGTTTTTT CASSLVGMDEKLFF
TRBJ2-7 TRBV5-1 - few TGCGCCAGCAGCGCAAGATACTCCTACGAGCAGTACTTC CASSARYSYEQYF
TRBJ2-7 TRBV28 - few TGTGCCGGCAGCTCAGGACGATCCTACGAGCAGTACTTC CAGSSGRSYEQYF
TRBJ2-7 TRBV19 TRBD1 few TGTGCCAGTAAAGGGACAGGGAACGACCACGAGCAGTACTTC CASKGTGNDHEQYF
TRBJ2-3 TRBV5-6 TRBD2 - TGTGCCAGCAGCTTGAGGTTAGCGGGATTCGGCACAGATACGCAGTATTTT CASSLRLAGFGTDTQYF
TRBJ2-7 TRBV7-2 - - TGTGCCAGCAGCCTCGGGACATATCTCTACGAGCAGTACTTC CASSLGTYLYEQYF
TRBJ2-5 TRBV5-4 - - TGTGCCAGCAGCTTCGGCAGCAAAGAGACCCAGTACTTC CASSFGSKETQYF
TRBJ1-1 TRBV5-5 - - TGTGCCAGCAGCTTGGTGCAGCCGGGGCACACTGAAGCTTTCTTT CASSLVQPGHTEAFF
TRBJ1-1 TRBV5-1 - - TGCGCCAGCGTACAGGCCCCCGGGAACACTGAAGCTTTCTTT CASVQAPGNTEAFF
TRBJ2-3 TRBV10-3 - - TGCGCCATCAGTGAGCTAGCAGGAGATACGCAGTATTTT CAISELAGDTQYF
TRBJ2-6 TRBV25-1 - - TGTGCCAGCAGTGCAGGTTCTGGACAAAGTCGGGCCAACGTCCTGACTTTC CASSAGSGQSRANVLTF
TRBJ2-5 TRBV11-2 TRBD2 - TGTGCCAGCAGCCAAGGACTAGGACAAGAGACCCAGTACTTC CASSQGLGQETQYF
TRBJ1-4 TRBV7-2 - - TGTGCCAGTAAATACGACAGGTCTTATGAAAAACTGTTTTTT CASKYDRSYEKLFF
TRBJ2-5 TRBV5-1 TRBD1 - TGCGCCAGCAGGGTTCCGGGACAGGGAGAGACCCAGTACTTC CASRVPGQGETQYF
TRBJ2-7 TRBV11-2 - - TGTGCCAGCAGCTTAGGGACTCTCTACGAGCAGTACTTC CASSLGTLYEQYF
TRBJ2-3 TRBV27 - - TGTGCCAGCAAACCCCGGCCAGCTAGCACAGATACGCAGTATTTT CASKPRPASTDTQYF
TRBJ1-1 TRBV5-1 - - TGCGCCAGCAGCCCGATAGTGGAGGGCACTGAAGCTTTCTTT CASSPIVEGTEAFF
TRBJ1-3 TRBV28 - - TGTGCCAGCCACCGCGACAGGTCTGCTGGAAACACCATATATTTT CASHRDRSAGNTIYF
TRBJ1-1 TRBV5-8 - - TGTGCCAGCGGGAGGGGCGACACTGAAGCTTTCTTT CASGRGDTEAFF
TRBJ2-2 TRBV5-1 - once TGCGCCAGCAGCTCGACGACTAGCACCGGGGAGCTGTTTTTT CASSSTTSTGELFF
TRBJ1-2 TRBV5-6 TRBD1 - TGTGCCAGCAGCTCATTCAGGGGGGGTGTCTATGGCTACACCTTC CASSSFRGGVYGYTF
TRBJ1-2 TRBV2 - - TGTGCCAGCAGTGAAGGAGGGGATTACTATGGCTACACCTTC CASSEGGDYYGYTF
TRBJ2-7 TRBV7-2 - - TGTGCCAGCAGCTTAGGTTCGGGGGCGGCGGGGAGGTACGAGCAGTACTTC CASSLGSGAAGRYEQYF
TRBJ2-7 TRBV2 - - TGTGCCAGCACCCGACAGGGAGGCTACGAGCAGTACTTC CASTRQGGYEQYF
TRBJ2-7 TRBV6-5 - - TGTGCCAGCTGCACTGGGGCCAGGGAGCAGTACTTC CASCTGAREQYF
TRBJ1-1 TRBV28 - - TGTGCCAGCGGACAGTTGAACACTGAAGCTTTCTTT CASGQLNTEAFF
TRBJ1-2 TRBV6-1 - - TGTGCCAGCAGTGAAGTCAGGTACCGGATCTATGGCTACACCTTC CASSEVRYRIYGYTF
TRBJ1-4 TRBV7-2 - - TGTGCCAGCAGCTCCGGAGGAACTAATGAAAAACTGTTTTTT CASSSGGTNEKLFF
TRBJ2-3 TRBV11-2 - - TGTGCCAGCAGCTTAGTCTCGGGTTACACAGATACGCAGTATTTT CASSLVSGYTDTQYF
TRBJ2-7 TRBV6-5 TRBD1 - TGTGCCAGCAGTTACCGGGACAGGGGACATTACGAGCAGTACTTC CASSYRDRGHYEQYF
TRBJ1-1 TRBV10-1 - few TGCGCCAGCAGTGAGTCTGGCTACACTGAAGCTTTCTTT CASSESGYTEAFF
TRBJ2-7 TRBV2 TRBD1 few TGTGCCAGCAGTAAGACAGGGATCTACGAGCAGTACTTC CASSKTGIYEQYF
TRBJ2-5 TRBV11-2 - - TGTGCCAGCAGCTCTCGAAGAGAAGAGACCCAGTACTTC CASSSRREETQYF
TRBJ2-2 TRBV27 TRBD2 - TGTGCCAGCAGTTCCACCGGGACTAGCGGGAGGGCTAGGTACACCGGGGAGCTGTTTTTT CASSSTGTSGRARYTGELFF
TRBJ1-2 TRBV28 - - TGTGCCAGCAGTTTAGGCGGGTATGGCTACACCTTC CASSLGGYGYTF
TRBJ1-1 TRBV18 - - TGTGCCAGCTCACCGTACGGTACTGAAGCTTTCTTT CASSPYGTEAFF
TRBJ2-2 TRBV25-1 - - TGTGCCAGCAGTACCCGGTTGAACACCGGGGAGCTGTTTTTT CASSTRLNTGELFF
TRBJ2-3 TRBV5-1 - few TGCGCCAGCAGCTTGGACCCTATCACAGATACGCAGTATTTT CASSLDPITDTQYF
TRBJ1-3 TRBV28 - - TGTGCCAGCAGGAGGGGCTGGGGAAACACCATATATTTT CASRRGWGNTIYF
TRBJ2-5 TRBV4-2 TRBD2 - TGTGCCAGCAGCCTGGCGACTAGCGGGGGAGAGACCCAGTACTTC CASSLATSGGETQYF
TRBJ2-7 TRBV28 TRBD1 few TGTGCCAGCACCATGAGGGGGCTCGAGCAGTACTTC CASTMRGLEQYF
TRBJ2-5 TRBV6-5 - - TGTGCCAGCAGGGGAAAAGAGACCCAGTACTTC CASRGKETQYF
TRBJ2-7 TRBV6-1 - - TGTGCCAGCAGTGATGACGCCTCCTACGAGCAGTACTTC CASSDDASYEQYF
TRBJ2-4 TRBV7-2 - - TGTGCCAGCACCCTCGTGGAGGGGGCGAAAAACATTCAGTACTTC CASTLVEGAKNIQYF
TRBJ1-2 TRBV9 - - TGTGCCAGCAGCCCCCAAAAGGGGGACCACTATGGCTACACCTTC CASSPQKGDHYGYTF
TRBJ1-1 TRBV7-2 - - TGTGCCAGCAGCTTTAGACAGTTGGTGATGAATGAAGCTTTCTTT CASSFRQLVMNEAFF
TRBJ2-2 TRBV10-3 - - TGTGCCATCAGTGGTTCGGGGAATTCGAACACCGGGGAGCTGTTTTTT CAISGSGNSNTGELFF